This T cell receptor (beta chain) was observed in a study of cytomegalovirus exposure and HLA in healthy donors. The PCR employed 60 Vbeta primers together with 13 Jbeta primers. Data came from immunoSEQ multiplex PCR; TCRdb stores just in-frame clones and leaves some out. The sample shows approximately 150,000 clones, and under 2% sits with its ten largest clones. The CDR3 loop spans 15 amino acids. CDR1 and CDR2 (germline): SGDLS, YYNGEE. V lost 2 bases and J 7 bases, leaving 16 bases between the germline ends. The donors were healthy bone marrow donors. Donors had nominal health at sampling but likely had unrecorded immune exposures.

This TCR was sampled from a woman aged 40 to 49 in good health and CMV-seronegative. The sequenced sample consisted of PBMCs. The genes are TRBV9 and TRBJ2-1, with a possible D match to TRBD2 (6 bases). CDR3 nucleotides: TGTGCCAGCAGCGTGGGCGGGGCTCCGGGGAATGAGCAGTTCTTC. It specifies CASSVGGAPGNEQFF.